This T cell receptor beta chain was recovered during a study of long-term antiretroviral therapy in people with HIV. Overall study findings and caveats: It was not possible to obtain data on ART adherence, viral resistance or therapy changes. Blood dates from the mid-2000s to the late 2010s, possibly under older ART regimens. Patients on ART gained diversity, which nonetheless stayed below transplant donor controls.

A v3.0 immunoSEQ assay was performed at survey level. Assay used: immunoSEQ multiplex PCR; TCRdb lists only in-frame clones, some missing. The data hold tens of thousands of clones, with around 80% observed a single time. Concerning this clone itself: Antigen: not known.

The length of the CDR3 is 15 residues. Germline trimming cut 7 bases from V and 3 bases from J; bases unmatched to any gene: 7. Germline CDR1 and CDR2: SNHLY and FYNNEI. This specimen consisted of unsorted PBMCs, obtained 0.5 years after starting antiretroviral therapy. This sequence was found in a man younger than 35 with HIV. This chain uses TRBV2 with TRBJ1-5; 9 bases fit TRBD1. The CDR3 protein is CASNGQGRPNQPQHF. The CDR3 coding sequence is TGTGCCAGCAACGGACAGGGGCGCCCCAATCAGCCCCAGCATTTT.